A selection of T cell receptor beta chains follows, all from one sample in a study of shared clonotypes between healthy human individuals. Clones were sequenced by immunoSEQ multiplex PCR, and TCRdb holds only the in-frame ones, with some missing. There are almost 700,000 clones in the sample; about 91% occur only once, and approximately 24% lies in the top ten. The specimen was naive CD8+ T cells sorted from blood. These TCRs come from a man aged 25-45 years in good health. CDR3s leave out the opening cysteine and the closing phenylalanine or tryptophan. Fields, in order: CDR3 protein, V gene, clone size. Not all rows give a size; the values are once, few, many and, for expanded clones, a class.

CDR3 protein: ASSVAKTGGVGNTIY
V gene: TRBV9
clone size: once

CDR3 protein: ASSVGGSSYEQY
V gene: TRBV9
clone size: .

CDR3 protein: ASSSTGTGYNEQF
V gene: TRBV5-6
clone size: .

CDR3 protein: ASSARDSVLNEQF
V gene: TRBV9
clone size: .

CDR3 protein: ATSQTTPGNTIY
V gene: TRBV15
clone size: .

CDR3 protein: ASSASGSSYNEQF
V gene: TRBV7-9
clone size: once

CDR3 protein: ASSIGYGFEERGASYNEQF
V gene: TRBV19
clone size: .

CDR3 protein: ASRGQGSGGYGYT
V gene: TRBV6-4
clone size: .

CDR3 protein: ASSLAGDGYEQY
V gene: TRBV4-3
clone size: .

CDR3 protein: ASSDGTSGYNEQF
V gene: TRBV5-1
clone size: .

CDR3 protein: ASSLSNQPQH
V gene: TRBV7-9
clone size: .

CDR3 protein: ASSVLAVQETQY
V gene: TRBV9
clone size: .